The 10 T cell receptor beta chains given below trace back to one sample, sequenced in a study of breast tumors, draining lymph nodes, adjacent tissues. TCRdb reprocessed the multiplex PCR reads via MiXCR and lists one record per CDR3 protein. The data hold about 180,000 distinct CDR3 sequences, with around a third observed a single time. Axillary draining lymph nodes of breast cancer patients supplied the node samples. Sequences were obtained from axillary lymph node tissue. These receptors all come from a female donor with breast cancer. Some clones in this sample may be carry-over from other donors' samples.

This clonotype came up many times. The V and J genes are TRBV11-2 and TRBJ2-7; 12 bases fit TRBD1. Germline values: CDR1 SGHAT, CDR2 FQNNGV. The trim removed 3 bases at V and 4 bases at J, leaving 7 bases unmatched. The CDR3 runs to 16 residues. CDR3 sequence: CASSLGTGGRLYEQYF. In nucleotides, the CDR3 is TGTGCCAGCAGCTTGGGGACAGGGGGCAGGTTATACGAGCAGTACTTC.

The genes are TRBV6-2 or TRBV6-3 and TRBJ2-2; D may match TRBD1 or TRBD2 (6 bases each). Trimming removed 6 bases from V and 0 bases from J, with 14 bases in between. Germline V gene lookup returns CDR1 MNHEY and CDR2 SVGEGT. This CDR3 has 16 residues. The CDR3 sequence: CASRRGQTTNTGELFF. For the CDR3, the DNA is TGTGCCAGCAGGCGGGGACAAACAACGAACACCGGGGAGCTGTTTTTT.

Note on this clonotype: Possible read error: a much larger clone is one base away. The V gene is TRBV9, the J gene TRBJ2-1, with a tentative D call TRBD2 (6 bases). Germline V CDR1 and CDR2: SGDLS, YYNGEE. The V gene lost 0 bases and the J gene lost 3 bases, with 13 bases spanning the gap. The CDR3 consists of 16 residues. The CDR3 sequence: CASSVVGEDFYNEQFF. CDR3 nucleotide sequence: TGTGCCAGCAGCGTAGTGGGGGAGGACTTCTACAATGAGCAGTTCTTC.

This clonotype was seen at least ten times. J is TRBJ1-2 and V is TRBV7-9; D perhaps matches TRBD1 (5 bases). Germline CDR1 SEHNR, CDR2 FQNEAQ (reference sequence). The CDR3 extends over 15 amino acids. The V end lost 1 base, the J end lost 3 bases, and 12 bases lay between the germline ends. The CDR3, as DNA: TGTGCCAGCAGCTTAGGAGCGCAGGGCGACTATGGCTACACCTTC. This translates into CASSLGAQGDYGYTF.

Concerning this clonotype itself: A much larger clone lies one base from this, so it may be a read error. The V and J genes are TRBV27 and TRBJ2-5; D is unresolved. Germline lookup yields CDR1 MNHEY and CDR2 SMNVEV (reference sequence). The CDR3 sequence is 13 residues long. The V end lost 0 bases, the J end lost 7 bases, and 9 bases lay between the germline ends. For the CDR3, the DNA is TGTGCCAGCAGTTTATCGATTATGAGGACCCAGTACTTC. Its translation is CASSLSIMRTQYF.

J is TRBJ2-7 and V is TRBV12-3 or TRBV12-4; the match to TRBD2 covers 7 bases. The CDR3 contains 17 residues. V shed 10 bases, J shed 8 bases, and the junction held 26 bases outside the gene matches. CDR3 DNA sequence: TGTGCCACCTCCTCGAGGACTAGTGGGGGGGACCGACTGCAGCAGTACTTC. Protein product: CATSSRTSGGDRLQQYF.

At least ten counts were recorded for this clonotype. V and J are TRBV4-1 and TRBJ2-3; D remains ambiguous. The CDR3 is 14 residues long. Germline assignment: CDR1 MGHRA and CDR2 YSYEKL. V was clipped by 0 bases and J by 2 bases, with 6 bases between them. The CDR3 nucleotides read TGCGCCAGCAGCCAAGATCGACCCACAGATACGCAGTATTTT. Its protein product is CASSQDRPTDTQYF.

This clonotype has ten or more counts. The chain carries TRBV15 and TRBJ1-2; no clear D gene. V was trimmed by 0 bases and J by 2 bases, leaving 10 bases between them. The V gene's germline CDR1 is LNHNV and CDR2 YYDKDF (reference sequence). The CDR3 runs 15 residues. In nucleotides, the CDR3 is TGTGCCACCAGCAGAGATGGGAAGGTCAACTATGGCTACACCTTC. Translating gives CATSRDGKVNYGYTF.

Many counts were recorded for this clonotype. The genes are TRBV7-6 and TRBJ2-5; D may be TRBD2 (6 bases). Trimming removed 2 bases from V and 2 bases from J, with 12 bases in between. From germline, CDR1 is SGHVS and CDR2 FNYEAQ. The CDR3 length is 15 residues. In nucleotides, the CDR3 is TGTGCCAGCAGCTTATTTAGCGGAATACAAGAGACCCAGTACTTC. Its translation is CASSLFSGIQETQYF.

The table lists this clonotype with a few counts. A much larger clone sits a single nucleotide away, making a read error possible. V and J are TRBV9 and TRBJ2-2, with D tentatively TRBD1 (6 bases). Germline CDR1 SGDLS, CDR2 YYNGEE. The CDR3 loop spans 16 amino acids. CDR3 nucleotide sequence: TGTGCCAGCAGCGTAGTTCCTAGTCAGGGGACCGGGGCGCTGTTTTTT. Its protein is CASSVVPSQGTGALFF. The full variable domain, completed using reference TRBV9 and TRBJ2-2, is DSGVTQTPKHLITATGQRVTLRCSPRSGDLSVYWYQQSLDQGLQFLIQYYNGEERAKGNILERFSAQQFPDLHSELNLSSLELGDSALYFCASSVVPSQGTGALFFGEGSRLTVL.